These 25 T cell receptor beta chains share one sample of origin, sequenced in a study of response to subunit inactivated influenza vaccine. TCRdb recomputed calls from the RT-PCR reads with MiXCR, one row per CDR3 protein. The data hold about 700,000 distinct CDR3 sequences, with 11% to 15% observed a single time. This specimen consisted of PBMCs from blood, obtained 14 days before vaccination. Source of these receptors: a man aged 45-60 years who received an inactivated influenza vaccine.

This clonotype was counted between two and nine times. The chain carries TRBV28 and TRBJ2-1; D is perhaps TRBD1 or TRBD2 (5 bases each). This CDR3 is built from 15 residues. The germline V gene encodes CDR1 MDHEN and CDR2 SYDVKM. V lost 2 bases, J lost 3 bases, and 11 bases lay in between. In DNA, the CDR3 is TGTGCCAGCAGTTTAACGGGACCAGTCTACAATGAGCAGTTCTTC. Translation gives CASSLTGPVYNEQFF. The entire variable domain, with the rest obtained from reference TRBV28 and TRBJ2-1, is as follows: DVKVTQSSRYLVKRTGEKVFLECVQDMDHENMFWYRQDPGLGLRLIYFSYDVKMKEKGDIPEGYSVSREKKERFSLILESASTNQTSMYLCASSLTGPVYNEQFFGPGTRLTVL.

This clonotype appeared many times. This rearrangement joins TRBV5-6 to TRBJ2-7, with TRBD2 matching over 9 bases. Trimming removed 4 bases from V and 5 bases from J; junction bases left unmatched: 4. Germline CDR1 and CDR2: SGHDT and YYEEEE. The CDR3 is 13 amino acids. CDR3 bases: TGTGCCAGCAGCGAGGGACTAGCTGACGAGCAGTACTTC. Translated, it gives CASSEGLADEQYF.

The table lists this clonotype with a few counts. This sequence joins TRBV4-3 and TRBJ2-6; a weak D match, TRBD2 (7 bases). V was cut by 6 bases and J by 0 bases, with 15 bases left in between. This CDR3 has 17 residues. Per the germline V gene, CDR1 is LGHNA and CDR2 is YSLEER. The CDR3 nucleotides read TGCGCCAGCAGTGGGGGGGCCATCTACTCTGGGGCCAACGTCCTGACTTTC. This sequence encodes CASSGGAIYSGANVLTF.

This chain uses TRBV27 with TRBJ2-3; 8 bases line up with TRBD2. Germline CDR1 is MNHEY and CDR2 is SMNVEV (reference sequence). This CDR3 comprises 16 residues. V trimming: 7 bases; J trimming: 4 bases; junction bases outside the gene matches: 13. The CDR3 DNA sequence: TGTGCCAGCACCCCCGTTGGCGGGGGGCCGGCAGATACGCAGTATTTT. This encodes CASTPVGGGPADTQYF.

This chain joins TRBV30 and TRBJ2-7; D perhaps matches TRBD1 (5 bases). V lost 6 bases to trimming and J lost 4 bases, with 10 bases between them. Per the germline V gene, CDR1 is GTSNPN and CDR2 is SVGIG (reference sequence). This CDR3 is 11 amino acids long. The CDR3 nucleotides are TGTGCCTGCTCCCGACAGTACGAGCAGTACTTC. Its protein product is CACSRQYEQYF.

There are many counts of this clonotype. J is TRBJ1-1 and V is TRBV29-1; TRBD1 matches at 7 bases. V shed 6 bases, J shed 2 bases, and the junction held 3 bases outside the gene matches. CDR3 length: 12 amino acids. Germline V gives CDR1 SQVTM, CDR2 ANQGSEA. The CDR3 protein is CSVGQRNTEAFF. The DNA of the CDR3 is TGCAGCGTGGGACAGAGAAACACTGAAGCTTTCTTT.

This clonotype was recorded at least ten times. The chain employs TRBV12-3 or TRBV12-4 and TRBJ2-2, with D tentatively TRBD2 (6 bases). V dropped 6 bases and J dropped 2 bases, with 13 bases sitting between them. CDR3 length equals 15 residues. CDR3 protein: CASSLPAGNTGELFF. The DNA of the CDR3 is TGTGCCAGCAGCCTCCCCGCGGGAAACACCGGGGAGCTGTTTTTT.

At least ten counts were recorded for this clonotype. In DNA, the CDR3 is TGCGCCAGCAGCGGCGGGACAGGGGATACGCAGTATTTT. It encodes CASSGGTGDTQYF. This chain connects TRBV5-1 to TRBJ2-3; TRBD1 aligns across 9 bases. With 4 bases clipped from V and 6 bases from J, the junction kept 3 bases outside the gene matches. CDR1 is SGHRS, CDR2 YFSETQ, per germline. The CDR3 has 13 residues.

This chain's CDR3 is CASSPAGLAGVFGEQYF. Here the CDR3 DNA reads TGTGCCAGCAGTCCGGCGGGACTAGCGGGAGTCTTTGGCGAGCAGTACTTC. This chain joins TRBV6-2 or TRBV6-3 and TRBJ2-7; 14 bases line up with TRBD2. The CDR3 length is 17 residues. Germline V CDR1 and CDR2: MNHEY, SVGEGT. V shed 5 bases, J shed 6 bases, and the junction held 12 bases outside the gene matches.

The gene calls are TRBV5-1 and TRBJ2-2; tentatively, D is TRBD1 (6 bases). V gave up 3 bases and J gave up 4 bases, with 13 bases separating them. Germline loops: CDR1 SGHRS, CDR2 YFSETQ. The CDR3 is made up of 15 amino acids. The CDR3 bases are TGCGCCAGCAGCTCAATCCAGGGGATCACCGGGGAGCTGTTTTTT. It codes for CASSSIQGITGELFF.

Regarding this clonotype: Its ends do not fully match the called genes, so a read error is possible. DNA for the CDR3: TGTGCCAGCAGCCAGAAAGCCCGGGACAGGGCTAATGGAAAACTGTTTTTT. It translates to CASSQKARDRANGKLFF. The chain is built from TRBV7-6 and TRBJ1-4, with 9 bases matching TRBD1. This CDR3 has 17 amino acids. Germline lookup yields CDR1 SGHVS and CDR2 FNYEAQ.

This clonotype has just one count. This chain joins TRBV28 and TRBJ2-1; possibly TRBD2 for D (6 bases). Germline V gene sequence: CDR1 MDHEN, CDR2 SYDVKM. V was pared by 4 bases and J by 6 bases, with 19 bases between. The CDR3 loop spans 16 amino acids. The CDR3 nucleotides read TGTGCCAGCAGTTCCTCACTAGCTTTTGGCTTCAATGAGCAGTTCTTC. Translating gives CASSSSLAFGFNEQFF.

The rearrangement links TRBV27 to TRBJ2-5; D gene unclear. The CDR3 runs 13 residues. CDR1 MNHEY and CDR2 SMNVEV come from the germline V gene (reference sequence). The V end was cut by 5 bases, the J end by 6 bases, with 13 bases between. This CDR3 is CASSPHRSKTQYF. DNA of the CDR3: TGTGCCAGCAGTCCCCACCGGTCTAAGACCCAGTACTTC.

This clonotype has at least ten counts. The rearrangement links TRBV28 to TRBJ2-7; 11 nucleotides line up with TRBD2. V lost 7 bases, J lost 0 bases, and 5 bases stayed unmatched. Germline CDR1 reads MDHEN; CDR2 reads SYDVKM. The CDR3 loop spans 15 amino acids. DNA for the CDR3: TGTGCCAGCAATTTCGGGACTAGCGGCTCCTACGAGCAGTACTTC. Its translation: CASNFGTSGSYEQYF.

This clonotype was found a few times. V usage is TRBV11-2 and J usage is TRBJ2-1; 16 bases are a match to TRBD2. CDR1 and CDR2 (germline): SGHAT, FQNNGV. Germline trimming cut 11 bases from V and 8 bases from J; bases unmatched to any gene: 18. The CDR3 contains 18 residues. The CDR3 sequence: CALTGGLAGGPGGHEQFF. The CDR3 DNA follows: TGTGCCTTGACAGGGGGACTAGCGGGAGGGCCCGGGGGACATGAGCAGTTCTTC.

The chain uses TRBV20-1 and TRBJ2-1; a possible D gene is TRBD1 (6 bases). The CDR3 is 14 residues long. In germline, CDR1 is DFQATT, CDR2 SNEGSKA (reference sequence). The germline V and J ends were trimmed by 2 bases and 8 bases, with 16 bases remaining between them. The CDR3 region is CSARTALTGDEQFF. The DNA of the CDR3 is TGCAGTGCTAGAACTGCCCTGACAGGAGATGAGCAGTTCTTC.

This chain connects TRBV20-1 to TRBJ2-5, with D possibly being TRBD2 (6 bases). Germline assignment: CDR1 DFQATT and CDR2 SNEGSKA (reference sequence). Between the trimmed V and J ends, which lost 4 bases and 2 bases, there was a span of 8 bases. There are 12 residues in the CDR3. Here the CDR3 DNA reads TGCAGTGCTACGACTAGACAAGAGACCCAGTACTTC. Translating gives CSATTRQETQYF.

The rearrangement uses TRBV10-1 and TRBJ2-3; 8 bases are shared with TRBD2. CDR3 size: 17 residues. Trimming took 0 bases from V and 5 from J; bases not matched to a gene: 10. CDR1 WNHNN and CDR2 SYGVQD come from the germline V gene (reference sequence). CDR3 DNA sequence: TGCGCCAGCAGTGAGTCGGTGGCTAGCGGGCCCCAAGATACGCAGTATTTT. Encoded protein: CASSESVASGPQDTQYF.

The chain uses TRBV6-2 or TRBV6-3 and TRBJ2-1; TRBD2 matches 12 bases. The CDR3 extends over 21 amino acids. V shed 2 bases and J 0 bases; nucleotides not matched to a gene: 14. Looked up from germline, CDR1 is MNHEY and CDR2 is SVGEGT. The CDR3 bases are TGTGCCAGCAGTTACACACTACTAGCGGGGGGCTATACGAGCTCCTACAATGAGCAGTTCTTC. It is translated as CASSYTLLAGGYTSSYNEQFF.

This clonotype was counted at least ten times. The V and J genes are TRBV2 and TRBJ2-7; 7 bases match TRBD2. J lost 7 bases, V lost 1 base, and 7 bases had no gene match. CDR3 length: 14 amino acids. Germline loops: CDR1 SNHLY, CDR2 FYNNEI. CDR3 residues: CASSEEGRVGEQYF. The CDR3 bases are TGTGCCAGCAGTGAAGAAGGGAGGGTGGGGGAGCAGTACTTC.

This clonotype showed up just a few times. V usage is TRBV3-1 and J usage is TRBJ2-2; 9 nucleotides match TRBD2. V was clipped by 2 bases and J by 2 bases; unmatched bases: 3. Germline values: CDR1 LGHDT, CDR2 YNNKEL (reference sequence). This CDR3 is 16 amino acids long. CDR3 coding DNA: TGTGCCAGCAGCCAATACCTAGCGGGAAACACCGGGGAGCTGTTTTTT. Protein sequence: CASSQYLAGNTGELFF. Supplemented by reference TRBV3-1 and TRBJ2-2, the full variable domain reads DTAVSQTPKYLVTQMGNDKSIKCEQNLGHDTMYWYKQDSKKFLKIMFSYNNKELIINETVPNRFSPKSPDKAHLNLHINSLELGDSAVYFCASSQYLAGNTGELFFGEGSRLTVL.

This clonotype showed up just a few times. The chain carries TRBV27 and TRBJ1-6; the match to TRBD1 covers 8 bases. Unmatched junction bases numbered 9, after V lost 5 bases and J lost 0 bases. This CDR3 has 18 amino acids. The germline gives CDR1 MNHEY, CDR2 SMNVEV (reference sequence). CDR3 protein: CASSPRTGMGSYNSPLHF. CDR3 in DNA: TGTGCCAGCAGTCCCAGGACAGGGATGGGCTCCTATAATTCACCCCTCCACTTT.

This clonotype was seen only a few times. The CDR3 bases are TGTGCCAGCAGCAAAAACTTCGGGACGGGATACAATGAGCAGTTCTTC. Translating it yields CASSKNFGTGYNEQFF. The chain links TRBV11-2 to TRBJ2-1; D may match TRBD1 or TRBD2 (5 bases each). The V end lost 5 bases, the J end lost 4 bases, and 18 bases lay between the germline ends. The CDR3 totals 16 residues. Germline CDR1 is SGHAT and CDR2 is FQNNGV.

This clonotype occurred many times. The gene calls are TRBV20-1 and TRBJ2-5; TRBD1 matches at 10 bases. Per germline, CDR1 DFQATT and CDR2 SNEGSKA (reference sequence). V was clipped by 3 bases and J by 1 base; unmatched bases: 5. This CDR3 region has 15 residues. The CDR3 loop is CSASPRDRGQETQYF. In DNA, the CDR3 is TGCAGTGCTAGCCCCCGGGACAGGGGCCAAGAGACCCAGTACTTC.

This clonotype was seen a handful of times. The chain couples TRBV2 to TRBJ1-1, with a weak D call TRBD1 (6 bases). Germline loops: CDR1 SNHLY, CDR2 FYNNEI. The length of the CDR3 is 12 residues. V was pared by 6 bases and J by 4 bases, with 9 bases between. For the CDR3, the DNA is TGTGCCAGCAGACAGGGACCCACTGAAGCTTTCTTT. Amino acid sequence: CASRQGPTEAFF.